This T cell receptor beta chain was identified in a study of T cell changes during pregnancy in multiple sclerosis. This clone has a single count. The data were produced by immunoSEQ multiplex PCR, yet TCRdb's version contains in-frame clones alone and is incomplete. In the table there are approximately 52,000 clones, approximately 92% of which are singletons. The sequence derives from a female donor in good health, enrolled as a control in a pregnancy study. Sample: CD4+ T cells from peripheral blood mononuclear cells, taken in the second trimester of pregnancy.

The chain's CDR3 is CASSQGSGFSSNQPQHF. The CDR3 nucleotides are TGCGCCAGCAGCCAAGGATCGGGTTTTTCGAGCAATCAGCCCCAGCATTTT. The rearrangement links TRBV4-1 to TRBJ1-5; no clear D gene. Trimming shortened V by 1 base and J by 1 base, and 14 bases separated the two germline ends. From germline, CDR1 is MGHRA and CDR2 YSYEKL. CDR3 length equals 17 residues.